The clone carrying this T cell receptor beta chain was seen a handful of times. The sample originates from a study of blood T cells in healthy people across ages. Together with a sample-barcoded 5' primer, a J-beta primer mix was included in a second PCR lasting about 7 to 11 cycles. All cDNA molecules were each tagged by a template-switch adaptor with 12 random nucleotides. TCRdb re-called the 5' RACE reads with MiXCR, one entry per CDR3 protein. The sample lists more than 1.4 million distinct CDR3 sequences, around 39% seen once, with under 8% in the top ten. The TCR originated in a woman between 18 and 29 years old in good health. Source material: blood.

The chain's CDR3 is CASSYGAGGTGELFF. The CDR3 bases are TGTGCCAGCAGTTATGGGGCAGGGGGCACCGGGGAGCTGTTTTTT. The V and J genes are TRBV6-2 or TRBV6-3 and TRBJ2-2, with TRBD1 identical over 7 bases. The ends lost 3 bases at V and 4 bases at J; junction bases unmatched: 5. Germline V gives CDR1 MNHEY, CDR2 SVGEGT. This CDR3 spans 15 amino acids.